This entry lists 10 T cell receptor beta chains sequenced from one sample in a study of CD8 T cells in Susac syndrome (dated by TCRdb to the late 2010s). Library method: the immunoSEQ multiplex PCR assay. RNA was extracted using the RNeasy kit, and about 0.45 to 1 ug of the RNA was reverse transcribed with random hexamers. TCRdb took the public reads, trimmed them with fastp at Q25, ran MiXCR for clone calling and kept in-frame beta chains. Every distinct CDR3 protein forms one entry, paired with its most common genes and DNA. The sample contains about 150,000 distinct CDR3 sequences, about 94% of them found a single time. The top ten clonotypes cover more than 0.2% of the sample. The sequenced material came from CD8+ T cells from PBMCs. The receptors were gathered from a human donor with multiple sclerosis.

The chain is built from TRBV20-1 and TRBJ2-1; 7 positions match TRBD2. This CDR3 comprises 13 residues. CDR1 is DFQATT and CDR2 is SNEGSKA in the germline V gene (reference sequence). CDR3 residues: CTAGGRIYNEQFF. The CDR3 coding sequence is TGCACGGCCGGGGGGAGAATATACAATGAGCAGTTCTTC.

The rearrangement uses TRBV11-1 and TRBJ1-1; D may be TRBD1 (5 bases). CDR1 SGHAT and CDR2 FQDESV come from the germline V gene (reference sequence). CDR3 length: 15 amino acids. Trimming took off 5 bases at V and 6 bases at J, with 19 bases between the two ends. The CDR3 sequence is CASSRWTPPGAEAFF. DNA for the CDR3: TGTGCCAGCAGCCGATGGACACCGCCCGGGGCTGAAGCTTTCTTT.

The chain recombines TRBV21-1 with TRBJ2-4; TRBD1, the D gene given by the table, was not confirmed from the DNA. TRBV21-1 is an annotated pseudogene. This CDR3 is 13 amino acids long. CDR3 in amino acids: CARAPHSPNIQYF. In DNA form, the CDR3 reads TGTGCCCGCGCCCCACACTCCCCAAACATTCAGTACTTC.

A few counts support this clonotype. The gene calls are TRBV9 and TRBJ2-6, with D perhaps being TRBD1 or TRBD2 (5 bases each). The V gene's germline CDR1 is SGDLS and CDR2 YYNGEE. The CDR3 contains 14 residues. The V end was cut by 2 bases, the J end by 2 bases, with 5 bases between. The CDR3 spells CASSVGAGANVLTF. The CDR3 DNA is TGTGCCAGCAGCGTGGGGGCTGGGGCCAACGTCCTGACTTTC.

The V call is TRBV30, the J call TRBJ1-1; D is ambiguous. Germline V lookup: CDR1 GTSNPN, CDR2 SVGIG (reference sequence). The CDR3 is made up of 11 amino acids. V was trimmed by 2 bases and J by 1 base, leaving 2 bases between them. The DNA for the CDR3 is TGTGCCTGGAGTAAGAACACTGAAGCTTTCTTT. Amino acid sequence: CAWSKNTEAFF.

This CDR3 reads CASSRVDRTNYGYTF. The CDR3 region has the DNA TGTGCCAGCAGTCGCGTGGACCGAACTAACTATGGCTACACCTTC. The gene calls are TRBV12-3 or TRBV12-4 and TRBJ1-2; D is undetermined. This CDR3 has 15 amino acids. V lost 5 bases, J lost 0 bases, and 13 bases lay in between.

The rearrangement uses TRBV27 and TRBJ2-7; a possible D gene is TRBD2 (6 bases). Trimming took off 7 bases at V and 7 bases at J, with 23 bases between the two ends. CDR3 size: 15 residues. CDR1 MNHEY and CDR2 SMNVEV come from the germline V gene (reference sequence). DNA for the CDR3: TGTGCCAGCACCCCAATCGGGGGACTCCCCGTGGAGCAGTACTTC. Residues: CASTPIGGLPVEQYF.

CDR3: CSVEGLAGKKDTQYF. The CDR3 coding sequence is TGCAGCGTGGAGGGACTAGCGGGGAAAAAAGATACGCAGTATTTT. J is TRBJ2-3 and V is TRBV29-1, with TRBD2 matching 13 bases. This CDR3 is built from 15 residues. V shed 6 bases, J shed 5 bases, and the junction held 8 bases outside the gene matches. The germline V gene has CDR1 SQVTM and CDR2 ANQGSEA.

The J gene is TRBJ1-5, the V gene TRBV12-3 or TRBV12-4, with unresolved D. CDR3 length equals 14 residues. With 3 bases removed from V and 2 bases from J, the gap between germline ends came to 8 bases. The DNA for the CDR3 is TGTGCCAGCAGTTTCCGGACGGGCAATCAGCCCCAGCATTTT. The encoded protein is CASSFRTGNQPQHF.

CDR3 in amino acids: CSARGWGLNEQFF. The CDR3 DNA reads TGCAGTGCTAGGGGCTGGGGCCTGAATGAGCAGTTCTTC. The chain couples TRBV20-1 to TRBJ2-1, with D possibly TRBD1 on 5 matching bases. Germline CDR1 is DFQATT and CDR2 is SNEGSKA (reference sequence). The CDR3 sequence is 13 residues long. V lost 3 bases, J lost 7 bases, and 13 bases lay in between.